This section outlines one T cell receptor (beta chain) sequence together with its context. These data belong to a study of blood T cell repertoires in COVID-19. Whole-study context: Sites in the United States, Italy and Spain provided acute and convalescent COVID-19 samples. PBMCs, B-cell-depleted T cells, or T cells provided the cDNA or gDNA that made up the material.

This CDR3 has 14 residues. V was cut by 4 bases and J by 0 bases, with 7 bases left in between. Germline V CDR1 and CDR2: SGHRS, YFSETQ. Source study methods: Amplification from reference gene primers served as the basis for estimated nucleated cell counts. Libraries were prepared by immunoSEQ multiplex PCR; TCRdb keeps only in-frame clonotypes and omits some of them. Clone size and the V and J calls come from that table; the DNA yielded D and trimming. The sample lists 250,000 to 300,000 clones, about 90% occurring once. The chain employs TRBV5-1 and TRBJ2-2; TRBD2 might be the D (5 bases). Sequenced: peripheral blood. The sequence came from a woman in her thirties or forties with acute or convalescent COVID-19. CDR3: CASSEGPNTGELFF. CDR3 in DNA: TGCGCCAGCAGCGAGGGTCCGAACACCGGGGAGCTGTTTTTT.